A selection of T cell receptor beta chains follows, all from one sample in a study of PD-L1 blockade in urothelial cancer. The method was immunoSEQ multiplex PCR; TCRdb's version includes in-frame clones alone and lacks a portion of them. The table includes around 86,000 clones, over 80% detected once. The sequences come from PBMCs, collected around atezolizumab (anti-PD-L1) treatment. These receptor sequences come from a man aged 35 to 55 with urothelial cancer. Each CDR3 is given with its conserved first and last residue. The order of the fields is clone size, J gene, D gene, V gene, CDR3 protein, CDR3 DNA. D genes are given only for firm matches. The size field is filled for only some rows; it gives once, few, many or a size class.

.,TRBJ1-4,.,TRBV4-3,CASSQEVGRGREKLFF,TGCGCCAGCAGCCAAGAAGTTGGCAGGGGCCGGGAAAAACTGTTTTTT
.,TRBJ1-1,.,TRBV11-3,CASSSGGKAFF,TGTGCCAGCAGCTCCGGGGGGAAAGCTTTCTTT
.,TRBJ1-1,TRBD1,TRBV9,CASSPQQGGLNTEAFF,TGTGCCAGCAGCCCCCAACAGGGGGGATTAAACACTGAAGCTTTCTTT
.,TRBJ2-5,.,TRBV2,CASRAGLTLAVQYF,TGTGCCAGCAGGGCGGGGCTTACCCTGGCGGTCCAGTACTTC
.,TRBJ2-2,TRBD2,TRBV7-6,CASSSSGTSGTGELFF,TGTGCCAGCAGCTCCTCCGGGACTAGCGGGACCGGGGAGCTGTTTTTT
.,TRBJ1-1,.,TRBV29-1,CSVGGTTEAFF,TGCAGCGTGGGGGGGACCACTGAAGCTTTCTTT
.,TRBJ1-5,TRBD1,TRBV5-1,CASSLAPQGGGQPQHF,TGCGCCAGCAGCTTGGCCCCACAGGGGGGCGGTCAGCCCCAGCATTTT
.,TRBJ1-2,.,TRBV30,CAWGSYGYTF,TGTGCCTGGGGCTCCTATGGCTACACCTTC
.,TRBJ1-1,.,TRBV28,CASSLRGRTEAFF,TGTGCCAGCAGTTTGCGGGGCCGGACTGAAGCTTTCTTT
.,TRBJ2-5,.,TRBV27,CASSLLARETQYF,TGTGCCAGCAGTTTACTAGCCAGGGAGACCCAGTACTTC
.,TRBJ1-1,.,TRBV7-9,CASSRATGVTEAFF,TGTGCCAGCAGCCGAGCCACAGGCGTGACTGAAGCTTTCTTT
once,TRBJ1-1,TRBD1,TRBV6-1,CASSAHRGSTEAFF,TGTGCCAGCAGTGCCCACAGGGGGAGCACTGAAGCTTTCTTT
.,TRBJ1-1,.,TRBV29-1,CSVDKGVAEAFF,TGCAGCGTTGATAAGGGAGTAGCTGAAGCTTTCTTT
few,TRBJ2-7,TRBD1,TRBV28,CASSPPGQVPYEQYF,TGTGCCAGCAGTCCCCCGGGACAGGTCCCCTACGAGCAGTACTTC
.,TRBJ2-1,.,TRBV11-2,CASSSTSATKQFF,TGTGCCAGCAGCTCAACTTCAGCCACTAAGCAGTTCTTC